Included here is one T cell receptor (beta chain) sequence, with context. Its specificity is not known. A second 7 to 11 cycle PCR used barcoded and J-beta primers. Using its own MiXCR run on the 5' RACE reads, TCRdb lists one record per CDR3 protein. Of 850,000 or so distinct CDR3 sequences in the sample, under 35% are singletons; the top ten hold 15% to 20%. The V gene end was trimmed by 5 bases and the J gene end by 5 bases; junction bases not matched to a gene: 9. This CDR3 contains 16 residues. Germline CDR1 MNHEY, CDR2 SVGEGT. The data are from a study of blood T cells in healthy people across ages. Overall study results and limits: Both naive CD4+ cell counts and diversity were greater in long-lived donors than in aged donors. Significant beta diversity loss was already apparent by age roughly 43, declining roughly linearly. Estimates of total diversity, which came from one million sequenced T cells, were considered to be underestimates. Any changes in expanded clonotypes were possibly confounded, as donor CMV status remained unknown.

This receptor was obtained from a woman of 80 years or more in good health. Material for sequencing was blood. The rearrangement uses TRBV6-2 or TRBV6-3 and TRBJ2-3, with 11 bases identical to TRBD2. CDR3 region: CASSDIAGGPGDTQYF. The CDR3 coding sequence is TGTGCCAGCAGTGATATAGCGGGGGGGCCTGGAGATACGCAGTATTTT.